This TCR beta chain was identified during a study of tissue T cells after allogeneic stem cell transplantation. Survey-depth TCRbeta CDR3 sequencing reported V/J genes and productive frequencies. Profiling relied on immunoSEQ multiplex PCR, and the TCRdb table lists in-frame clones only, not all of them. The data contain more than 9,500 clones, 70% of them singletons. Study-level points and caveats: Shared clones across patients were few; motif clustering revealed tissue-specific shared signatures. Only a limited share of tissue TCRs appeared in blood or spleen.

In its sample, this clone was seen a few times. Its antigen remains unknown. The TCR originated in a woman aged 18 to 55 with breast cancer. The sequences come from tissue from the right colon, collected at autopsy.

DNA for the CDR3: TGTGCCAGTAGAAAGGGGGACTCTGGGGCCAACGTCCTGACTTTC. It translates to CASRKGDSGANVLTF. The V and J genes are TRBV19 and TRBJ2-6; a possible D gene is TRBD1 (6 bases). Trimming took 6 bases from V and 0 from J, leaving 9 bases between them. Germline V gives CDR1 LNHDA, CDR2 SQIVND (reference sequence). The CDR3 has 15 residues.